Listed below are T cell receptor beta chains from one sample, sequenced in a study of cytomegalovirus exposure and HLA in healthy donors. The table came from immunoSEQ multiplex PCR; TCRdb's copy has only in-frame clones and leaves some out. Here the sample spans 120,000 or so clones, about 83% being singletons. The sequenced sample was PBMCs. The origin of the receptors is a woman aged 25 to 39 in good health and CMV-seronegative. CDR3s include the opening cysteine and the closing phenylalanine or tryptophan. A D gene is named only where the DNA matches it firmly. Expanded clones are given a class, and other clones once, few, many or no size at all.

clone size: few; J gene: TRBJ1-2; D gene: TRBD1; V gene: TRBV16; CDR3 length: 19; CDR3 protein: CASSQSRAGTGKGNYGYTF; CDR3 DNA: TGTGCCAGCAGCCAATCGAGAGCCGGGACAGGGAAGGGTAACTATGGCTACACCTTC
clone size: .; J gene: TRBJ1-2; D gene: TRBD1; V gene: TRBV15; CDR3 length: 16; CDR3 protein: CATSRARTGISYGYTF; CDR3 DNA: TGTGCCACCAGCAGAGCCCGGACAGGGATATCCTATGGCTACACCTTC
clone size: .; J gene: TRBJ2-7; D gene: TRBD2; V gene: TRBV9; CDR3 length: 12; CDR3 protein: CASSGSGEGQYF; CDR3 DNA: TGTGCCAGCAGCGGTAGCGGGGAGGGGCAGTACTTC
clone size: .; J gene: TRBJ2-7; D gene: .; V gene: TRBV28; CDR3 length: 14; CDR3 protein: CASSLESGSHEQYF; CDR3 DNA: TGTGCCAGCAGTTTAGAGAGCGGATCCCACGAGCAGTACTTC
clone size: few; J gene: TRBJ1-5; D gene: TRBD1; V gene: TRBV15; CDR3 length: 16; CDR3 protein: CATSASRQGSNQPQHF; CDR3 DNA: TGTGCCACCAGCGCATCCCGACAGGGCAGCAATCAGCCCCAGCATTTT
clone size: once; J gene: TRBJ2-2; D gene: TRBD1; V gene: TRBV13; CDR3 length: 15; CDR3 protein: CASSSDRAGTGELFF; CDR3 DNA: TGTGCCAGCAGTTCCGACAGGGCGGGCACCGGGGAGCTGTTTTTT
clone size: .; J gene: TRBJ2-2; D gene: .; V gene: TRBV2; CDR3 length: 16; CDR3 protein: CASSFRETANTGELFF; CDR3 DNA: TGTGCCAGCAGCTTCCGGGAAACAGCGAACACCGGGGAGCTGTTTTTT
clone size: .; J gene: TRBJ1-4; D gene: TRBD1; V gene: TRBV5-4; CDR3 length: 15; CDR3 protein: CASSVTGGQLEKLFF; CDR3 DNA: TGTGCCAGCAGCGTAACAGGGGGCCAGCTAGAAAAACTGTTTTTT
clone size: .; J gene: TRBJ2-5; D gene: TRBD1; V gene: TRBV2; CDR3 length: 15; CDR3 protein: CASSENRGQSETQYF; CDR3 DNA: TGTGCCAGCAGTGAGAACAGGGGGCAGAGCGAGACCCAGTACTTC
clone size: .; J gene: TRBJ2-5; D gene: TRBD2; V gene: TRBV5-4; CDR3 length: 14; CDR3 protein: CASSLMGGGETQYF; CDR3 DNA: TGTGCCAGCAGCTTGATGGGCGGGGGGGAGACCCAGTACTTC
clone size: .; J gene: TRBJ2-1; D gene: TRBD1; V gene: TRBV7-2; CDR3 length: 14; CDR3 protein: CASSSQGAGNEQFF; CDR3 DNA: TGTGCCAGCAGCTCACAGGGGGCAGGGAATGAGCAGTTCTTC
clone size: .; J gene: TRBJ2-3; D gene: .; V gene: TRBV10-1; CDR3 length: 15; CDR3 protein: CASSDRYFPPDTQYF; CDR3 DNA: TGCGCCAGCAGTGACCGATACTTCCCCCCAGATACGCAGTATTTT
clone size: .; J gene: TRBJ2-1; D gene: .; V gene: TRBV14; CDR3 length: 16; CDR3 protein: CASSQVGGVSGNEQFF; CDR3 DNA: TGTGCCAGCAGCCAAGTTGGAGGGGTCAGTGGCAATGAGCAGTTCTTC
clone size: .; J gene: TRBJ1-1; D gene: .; V gene: TRBV5-1; CDR3 length: 14; CDR3 protein: CASSLGQLATEAFF; CDR3 DNA: TGCGCCAGCAGCTTAGGACAGCTGGCCACTGAAGCTTTCTTT
clone size: .; J gene: TRBJ1-2; D gene: .; V gene: TRBV6-6; CDR3 length: 13; CDR3 protein: CASLSGQNYGYTF; CDR3 DNA: TGTGCCAGCCTTTCCGGACAGAACTATGGCTACACCTTC
clone size: .; J gene: TRBJ2-7; D gene: TRBD1; V gene: TRBV5-6; CDR3 length: 15; CDR3 protein: CASRPQGATTYEQYF; CDR3 DNA: TGTGCCAGCAGACCCCAGGGGGCGACAACCTACGAGCAGTACTTC
clone size: .; J gene: TRBJ1-3; D gene: TRBD1; V gene: TRBV5-8; CDR3 length: 16; CDR3 protein: CASSLGDRQTGNTIYF; CDR3 DNA: TGTGCCAGCAGCTTGGGGGACAGACAGACTGGAAACACCATATATTTT
clone size: .; J gene: TRBJ1-5; D gene: .; V gene: TRBV6-5; CDR3 length: 12; CDR3 protein: CASSEGGQPQHF; CDR3 DNA: TGTGCCAGCAGTGAAGGGGGTCAGCCCCAGCATTTT
clone size: .; J gene: TRBJ2-7; D gene: TRBD1; V gene: TRBV7-2; CDR3 length: 16; CDR3 protein: CASSVALDRGAHEQYF; CDR3 DNA: TGTGCCAGCAGCGTGGCACTGGACAGGGGAGCCCACGAGCAGTACTTC
clone size: .; J gene: TRBJ1-2; D gene: TRBD1; V gene: TRBV7-9; CDR3 length: 15; CDR3 protein: CASSLALGQGYGYTF; CDR3 DNA: TGTGCCAGCAGCTTAGCGCTGGGACAGGGTTATGGCTACACCTTC
clone size: .; J gene: TRBJ2-2; D gene: TRBD1; V gene: TRBV7-7; CDR3 length: 13; CDR3 protein: CASSRDRIGELFF; CDR3 DNA: TGTGCTAGCAGCCGGGACAGAATCGGGGAGCTGTTTTTT
clone size: .; J gene: TRBJ2-5; D gene: .; V gene: TRBV11-2; CDR3 length: 12; CDR3 protein: CASSLWGETQYF; CDR3 DNA: TGTGCCAGCAGCTTATGGGGCGAGACCCAGTACTTC
clone size: many; J gene: TRBJ1-2; D gene: TRBD1; V gene: TRBV5-5; CDR3 length: 14; CDR3 protein: CASHTGTGLYGYTF; CDR3 DNA: TGTGCCAGCCACACCGGGACAGGGCTGTATGGCTACACCTTC